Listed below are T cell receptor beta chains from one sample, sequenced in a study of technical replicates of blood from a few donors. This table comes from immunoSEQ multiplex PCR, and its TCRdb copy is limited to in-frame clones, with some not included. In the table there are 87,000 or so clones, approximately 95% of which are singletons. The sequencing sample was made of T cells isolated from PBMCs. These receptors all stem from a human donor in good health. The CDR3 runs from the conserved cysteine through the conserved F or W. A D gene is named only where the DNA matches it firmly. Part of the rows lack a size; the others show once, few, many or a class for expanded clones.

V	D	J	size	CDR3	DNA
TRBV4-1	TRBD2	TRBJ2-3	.	CASSPSLSGRKDTQYF	TGCGCCAGCAGCCCGTCTCTTAGCGGGAGAAAAGATACGCAGTATTTT
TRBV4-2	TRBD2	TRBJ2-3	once	CASSQVARIAGGTDTQYF	TGTGCCAGCAGCCAAGTGGCCCGAATAGCGGGAGGCACAGATACGCAGTATTTT
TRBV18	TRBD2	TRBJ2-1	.	CASSPGNGRSNEQFF	TGTGCCAGCTCACCAGGCAACGGGAGGAGCAATGAGCAGTTCTTC
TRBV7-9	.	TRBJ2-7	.	CASSQGPYEQYF	TGTGCCAGCAGCCAGGGTCCCTACGAGCAGTACTTC
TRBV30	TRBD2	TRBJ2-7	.	CAWAGGYNSYEQYF	TGTGCCTGGGCGGGGGGCTATAATTCCTACGAGCAGTACTTC
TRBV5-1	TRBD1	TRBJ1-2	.	CASSPETGTYGYTF	TGCGCCAGCAGCCCTGAGACAGGGACCTATGGCTACACCTTC
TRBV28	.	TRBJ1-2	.	CASSLVESRLKGYTF	TGTGCCAGCAGTTTGGTGGAGTCCCGGTTGAAGGGCTACACCTTC
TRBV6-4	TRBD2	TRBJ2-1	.	CASSIAGGPYNEQFF	TGTGCCAGCAGTATAGCGGGAGGCCCGTACAATGAGCAGTTCTTC
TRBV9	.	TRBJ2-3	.	CASSVGREEDTQYF	TGTGCCAGCAGCGTAGGCAGGGAGGAAGATACGCAGTATTTT
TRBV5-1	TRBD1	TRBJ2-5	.	CASSYGQGAETQYF	TGCGCCAGCAGCTATGGACAGGGCGCCGAGACCCAGTACTTC
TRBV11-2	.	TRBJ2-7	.	CASSLSSYGPSYEQYF	TGTGCCAGCAGCTTATCCTCCTATGGTCCATCCTACGAGCAGTACTTC
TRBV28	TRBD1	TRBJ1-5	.	CASRDRVRNQPQHF	TGTGCCAGCAGGGACAGGGTTCGCAATCAGCCCCAGCATTTT
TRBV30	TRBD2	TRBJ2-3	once	CAWGLAGGPGDTQYF	TGTGCCTGGGGACTAGCGGGAGGGCCCGGAGATACGCAGTATTTT
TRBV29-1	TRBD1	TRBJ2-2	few	CSVMDRPGELFF	TGCAGCGTGATGGACAGGCCCGGGGAGCTGTTTTTT
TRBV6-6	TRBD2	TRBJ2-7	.	CASSYSPSGRDEQYF	TGTGCCAGCAGTTATTCTCCTAGCGGGAGAGACGAGCAGTACTTC
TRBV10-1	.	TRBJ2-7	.	CASSEDSLLNEQYF	TGCGCCAGCAGTGAAGACAGCCTGCTGAACGAGCAGTACTTC
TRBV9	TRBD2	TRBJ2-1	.	CASSVEQAGGEQFF	TGTGCCAGCAGCGTAGAACAAGCGGGAGGTGAGCAGTTCTTC
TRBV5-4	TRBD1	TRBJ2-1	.	CASSLGDRVGNEQFF	TGTGCCAGCAGCTTGGGGGACAGGGTGGGCAATGAGCAGTTCTTC
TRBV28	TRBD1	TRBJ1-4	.	CASSSSGGLSEKLFF	TGTGCCAGCAGTTCCTCAGGGGGGTTGAGTGAAAAACTGTTTTTT
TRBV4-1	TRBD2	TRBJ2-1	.	CASSQGRRTSGGSYNEQFF	TGCGCCAGCAGCCAAGGACGGCGGACTAGCGGAGGATCCTACAATGAGCAGTTCTTC
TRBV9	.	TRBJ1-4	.	CASSVELISEKLFF	TGTGCCAGCAGCGTAGAGTTAATTAGCGAAAAACTGTTTTTT
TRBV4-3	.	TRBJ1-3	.	CASSGRDFGNTIYF	TGCGCCAGCAGCGGGCGGGACTTTGGAAACACCATATATTTT
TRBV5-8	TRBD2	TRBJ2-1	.	CASSLSSGRAREQFF	TGTGCCAGCAGCTTAAGTAGCGGGAGGGCCAGGGAGCAGTTCTTC
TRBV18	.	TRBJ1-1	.	CASSPAGEAFF	TGTGCCAGCTCACCCGCCGGGGAAGCTTTCTTT
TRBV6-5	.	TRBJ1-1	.	CASSLSREGKAFF	TGTGCCAGCAGTTTATCCCGCGAGGGTAAGGCTTTCTTT
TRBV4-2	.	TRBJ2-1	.	CASSQGAPWYNEQFF	TGTGCCAGCAGCCAAGGGGCACCGTGGTACAATGAGCAGTTCTTC
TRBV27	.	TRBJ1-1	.	CASSSLRRGTEAFF	TGTGCCAGCAGTTCCCTTCGGAGGGGCACTGAAGCTTTCTTT
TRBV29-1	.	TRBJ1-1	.	CSVGQGAVNTEAFF	TGCAGCGTCGGACAAGGGGCAGTGAACACTGAAGCTTTCTTT
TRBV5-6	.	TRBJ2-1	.	CASSWGRRGNEQFF	TGTGCCAGCAGCTGGGGCCGCAGGGGCAATGAGCAGTTCTTC
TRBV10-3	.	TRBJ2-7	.	CAIRGTAYEQYF	TGTGCCATCAGAGGGACTGCCTACGAGCAGTACTTC
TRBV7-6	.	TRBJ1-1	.	CASSLLWRGRNTEAFF	TGTGCCAGCAGCTTACTCTGGCGGGGGCGCAACACTGAAGCTTTCTTT
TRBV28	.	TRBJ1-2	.	CASSLSGGIYGYTF	TGTGCCAGCAGTTTATCTGGGGGGATCTATGGCTACACCTTC
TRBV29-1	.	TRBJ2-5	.	CSVEREFETQYF	TGCAGCGTTGAGAGGGAATTTGAGACCCAGTACTTC
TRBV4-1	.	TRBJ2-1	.	CASSQGERGHYNEQFF	TGCGCCAGCAGCCAAGGCGAGCGGGGACACTACAATGAGCAGTTCTTC
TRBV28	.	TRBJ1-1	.	CASSQGFTEAFF	TGTGCCAGCAGCCAGGGGTTCACTGAAGCTTTCTTT
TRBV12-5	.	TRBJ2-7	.	CASGLTLDSPYEQYF	TGTGCTAGTGGTTTGACATTGGACAGTCCGTACGAGCAGTACTTC
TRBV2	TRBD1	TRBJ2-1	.	CASAGGGKSYNEQFF	TGTGCCAGCGCAGGGGGTGGAAAATCCTACAATGAGCAGTTCTTC
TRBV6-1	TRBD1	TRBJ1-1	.	CASTNRGGTEAFF	TGTGCCAGCACCAACAGGGGGGGCACTGAAGCTTTCTTT
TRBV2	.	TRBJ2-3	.	CASSVDSRRGTDTQYF	TGTGCCAGCAGCGTAGACAGCCGAAGGGGAACAGATACGCAGTATTTT
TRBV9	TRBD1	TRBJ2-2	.	CASSATGRGTGELFF	TGTGCCAGCAGCGCGACAGGGCGTGGTACCGGGGAGCTGTTTTTT
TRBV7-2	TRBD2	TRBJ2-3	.	CASGTSGLTDTQYF	TGTGCCAGTGGGACTAGCGGGCTCACAGATACGCAGTATTTT
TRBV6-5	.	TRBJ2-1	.	CASSYLQGRRNEQFF	TGTGCCAGCAGTTACCTTCAGGGGAGACGCAATGAGCAGTTCTTC
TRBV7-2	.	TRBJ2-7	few	CASSSYSYEQYF	TGTGCCAGCAGTTCCTACTCCTACGAGCAGTACTTC